The rows below give T cell receptor beta chains drawn from one sample of a study of shared clonotypes between healthy human individuals. Libraries were prepared by immunoSEQ multiplex PCR; TCRdb keeps only in-frame clonotypes and omits some of them. The sample lists some 2,100,000 clones, roughly 91% occurring once. Specimen: naive CD8+ T cells from PBMCs. The origin of the receptors is a man younger than 30 in good health. Some clones in this sample may be carry-over from other donors' samples. Each CDR3 is given with its conserved first and last residue. Size values are once, few and many counts, or a class for expanded clones, and some rows have none.

V gene: TRBV7-9; J gene: TRBJ1-1; clone size: .; CDR3 protein: CASSLDLGGNTEAFF
V gene: TRBV10-2; J gene: TRBJ2-7; clone size: .; CDR3 protein: CASGLAGSYEQYF
V gene: TRBV28; J gene: TRBJ2-3; clone size: .; CDR3 protein: CASSLHRGGTDTQYF
V gene: TRBV27; J gene: TRBJ2-7; clone size: .; CDR3 protein: CASSSPLNKYEQYF
V gene: TRBV11-2; J gene: TRBJ2-5; clone size: once; CDR3 protein: CASSLVRGRETQYF
V gene: TRBV5-6; J gene: TRBJ2-7; clone size: .; CDR3 protein: CASSLEGQGAAGEQYF
V gene: TRBV4-1; J gene: TRBJ2-7; clone size: .; CDR3 protein: CASSQDKATAYEQYF
V gene: TRBV5-6; J gene: TRBJ1-2; clone size: .; CDR3 protein: CASSSPGGKWNYGYTF
V gene: TRBV27; J gene: TRBJ2-7; clone size: .; CDR3 protein: CASSIFLAGGYEQYF
V gene: TRBV11-2; J gene: TRBJ1-2; clone size: .; CDR3 protein: CASSSQGWYGYTF
V gene: TRBV7-9; J gene: TRBJ2-7; clone size: .; CDR3 protein: CASSLPGQGPEQYF
V gene: TRBV11-3; J gene: TRBJ2-1; clone size: .; CDR3 protein: CASSPGTGPIEQFF
V gene: TRBV7-9; J gene: TRBJ2-1; clone size: .; CDR3 protein: CASSRGLAGTPYNEQFF
V gene: TRBV15; J gene: TRBJ2-5; clone size: .; CDR3 protein: CATCCSSIIKAQYF
V gene: TRBV11-2; J gene: TRBJ2-1; clone size: .; CDR3 protein: CASSLSQGAYNEQFF
V gene: TRBV5-6; J gene: TRBJ1-2; clone size: .; CDR3 protein: CASSRAGAPIYGYTF
V gene: TRBV2; J gene: TRBJ2-7; clone size: .; CDR3 protein: CASSPLAEFYEQYF
V gene: TRBV15; J gene: TRBJ2-3; clone size: .; CDR3 protein: CATSRDLYSGRSDTQYF
V gene: TRBV28; J gene: TRBJ2-1; clone size: .; CDR3 protein: CASRIWADVDEQFF
V gene: TRBV10-2; J gene: TRBJ2-7; clone size: .; CDR3 protein: CASSGGGREENSYEQYF
V gene: TRBV13; J gene: TRBJ1-4; clone size: .; CDR3 protein: CASSAQLENEKLFF
V gene: TRBV7-9; J gene: TRBJ2-2; clone size: .; CDR3 protein: CASTRTLAGWVNTGELFF
V gene: TRBV29-1; J gene: TRBJ1-1; clone size: once; CDR3 protein: CSVDWGRAINMNTEAFF
V gene: TRBV7-8; J gene: TRBJ2-5; clone size: .; CDR3 protein: CASSLALAGGRETQYF
V gene: TRBV2; J gene: TRBJ2-3; clone size: .; CDR3 protein: CASSGGTEGTDTQYF
V gene: TRBV27; J gene: TRBJ1-2; clone size: .; CDR3 protein: CASSSPDRGLYGYTF
V gene: TRBV9; J gene: TRBJ2-7; clone size: once; CDR3 protein: CASSVEGTPSPSEQYF
V gene: TRBV5-3; J gene: TRBJ2-7; clone size: .; CDR3 protein: CARSLGFYPTTYEQYF
V gene: TRBV14; J gene: TRBJ2-3; clone size: .; CDR3 protein: CASSQDTRGGPSTDTQYF
V gene: TRBV7-9; J gene: TRBJ2-7; clone size: .; CDR3 protein: CASSLGLREQYF
V gene: TRBV6-5; J gene: TRBJ2-7; clone size: .; CDR3 protein: CASSTTGYYEQYF
V gene: TRBV28; J gene: TRBJ2-2; clone size: .; CDR3 protein: CASSWNIGGAGELFF
V gene: TRBV2; J gene: TRBJ2-2; clone size: .; CDR3 protein: CASSVWASNTGELFF
V gene: TRBV6-6; J gene: TRBJ2-7; clone size: .; CDR3 protein: CASSYGQSYEQYF
V gene: TRBV7-3; J gene: TRBJ2-5; clone size: .; CDR3 protein: CASSLTPGLPRETQYF
V gene: TRBV5-4; J gene: TRBJ2-1; clone size: .; CDR3 protein: CASSLSLHEQFF
V gene: TRBV27; J gene: TRBJ2-7; clone size: .; CDR3 protein: CASSRNPRYEQYF
V gene: TRBV4-1; J gene: TRBJ2-2; clone size: .; CDR3 protein: CASSPRDTGELFF
V gene: TRBV18; J gene: TRBJ1-1; clone size: .; CDR3 protein: CASSPPWVDTEAFF
V gene: TRBV10-2; J gene: TRBJ2-7; clone size: .; CDR3 protein: CASSVGTSGLTYEQYF
V gene: TRBV7-9; J gene: TRBJ2-1; clone size: .; CDR3 protein: CASSSGRWNEQFF
V gene: TRBV7-9; J gene: TRBJ2-7; clone size: .; CDR3 protein: CASSDFNRGHEQYF
V gene: TRBV27; J gene: TRBJ2-7; clone size: .; CDR3 protein: CASSLGGVPPYEQYF
V gene: TRBV5-6; J gene: TRBJ2-7; clone size: .; CDR3 protein: CASSLGGAPLSYEQYF